This T cell receptor beta chain was documented in a study of Ad26.COV2.S vaccination and SARS-CoV-2 variants. Notes on the study in general: Vaccine and placebo groups showed comparable non-spike TCR breadth. Breadth and depth estimates from TCRs may understate total T cell responses.

With respect to this clone: Its antigen is not known.

Profiling relied on immunoSEQ multiplex PCR, and the TCRdb table lists in-frame clones only, not all of them. The table records approximately 340,000 clones, about 91% of them present only once. The sequence came from a human donor who had recovered from COVID-19. The starting material was peripheral blood, obtained after recovery from COVID-19.

The CDR3 coding sequence is TGTGCCAGCAGTTACACAGGACAGGGGGAAAACACCATATATTTT. It is translated as CASSYTGQGENTIYF. This chain uses TRBV6-6 with TRBJ1-3; 10 bases line up with TRBD1. Trimming at V came to 2 bases and at J to 6 bases, leaving 4 bases not matched to a gene. The length of the CDR3 is 15 residues. Per germline, CDR1 MNHNY and CDR2 SVGAGI (reference sequence).